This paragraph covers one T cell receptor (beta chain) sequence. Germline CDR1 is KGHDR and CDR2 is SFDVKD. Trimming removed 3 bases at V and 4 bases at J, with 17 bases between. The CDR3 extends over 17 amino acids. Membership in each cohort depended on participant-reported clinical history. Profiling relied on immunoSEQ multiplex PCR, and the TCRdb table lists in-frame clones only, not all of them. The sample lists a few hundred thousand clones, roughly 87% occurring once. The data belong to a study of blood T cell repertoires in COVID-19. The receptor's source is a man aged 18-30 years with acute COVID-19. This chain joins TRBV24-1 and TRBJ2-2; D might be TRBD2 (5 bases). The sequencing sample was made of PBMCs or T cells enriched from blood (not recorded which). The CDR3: CATSDTGRAGGTGELFF. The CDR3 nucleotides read TGTGCCACCAGTGATACCGGGCGGGCGGGTGGCACCGGGGAGCTGTTTTTT.